The 19 T cell receptor beta chains in this list originate from one sample, sequenced in a study of blood T cell repertoires in COVID-19. Measured with immunoSEQ multiplex PCR; TCRdb has only the in-frame clones, and not every one. The repertoire holds nearly 200,000 clones, with roughly 90% as singletons. Specimen: PBMCs or T cells enriched from blood (not recorded which). These receptors all stem from a woman under 30 who had recovered from COVID-19.

J is TRBJ1-5 and V is TRBV6-1; D not resolved. This CDR3 is 13 amino acids long. The germline V gene has CDR1 MNHNS and CDR2 SASEGT. V shed 3 bases and J shed 4 bases, with 7 bases lying between them. Here the CDR3 reads CASSEKANQPQHF. CDR3 sequence (DNA): TGTGCCAGCAGTGAGAAAGCTAATCAGCCCCAGCATTTT.

This chain joins TRBV10-3 and TRBJ2-3; the D gene is possibly TRBD1 (5 bases). V was shortened by 6 bases and J by 0 bases, with 10 bases between the two germline ends. The V gene's germline CDR1 is ENHRY and CDR2 SYGVKD. The CDR3 spans 14 residues. The CDR3 reads CAISAGPSTDTQYF. The CDR3 DNA reads as TGTGCCATCAGCGCAGGGCCCAGCACAGATACGCAGTATTTT.

This chain joins TRBV7-9 and TRBJ2-2, with D hard to call. CDR1 and CDR2 from the germline V gene are SEHNR and FQNEAQ (reference sequence). CDR3 length: 14 amino acids. With 3 bases removed from V and 1 base from J, the gap between germline ends came to 6 bases. The CDR3 DNA reads as TGTGCCAGCAGCTTCAGGCTGAACACCGGGGAGCTGTTTTTT. It specifies CASSFRLNTGELFF.

This clone was seen only once. The chain couples TRBV29-1 to TRBJ1-1, with D tentatively TRBD1 (6 bases). Between the trimmed V and J ends, which lost 8 bases and 8 bases, there was a span of 15 bases. CDR3 size: 11 residues. Germline V gene lookup returns CDR1 SQVTM and CDR2 ANQGSEA. The CDR3 nucleotides are TGCAGCTACCACCAGGGGTGGGAAGCTTTCTTT. Amino acids: CSYHQGWEAFF.

The genes are TRBV19 and TRBJ1-4; TRBD1 matches 12 bases. CDR3 length: 20 amino acids. CDR1 and CDR2 (germline): LNHDA, SQIVND (reference sequence). The V and J ends lost 3 bases and 11 bases, in that order; junction bases with no gene match: 22. The CDR3 here is CASSISAPGQGAIGEVKLFF. DNA of the CDR3: TGTGCCAGTAGTATTAGCGCTCCGGGACAGGGGGCCATAGGGGAGGTCAAACTGTTTTTT.

The chain employs TRBV19 and TRBJ2-7; TRBD1 agrees at 10 bases. The length of the CDR3 is 14 residues. Germline CDR1 reads LNHDA; CDR2 reads SQIVND (reference sequence). Losses at the gene ends were 5 bases for V and 5 bases for J; bases not matched to a gene: 6. CDR3 region: CASSHRDRGDEQYF. CDR3 bases: TGTGCCAGTAGTCACCGGGACAGGGGAGACGAGCAGTACTTC.

This clone was seen just once. The V call is TRBV7-7, the J call TRBJ2-1; 9 bases agree with TRBD2. V dropped 4 bases and J dropped 6; count of bases not matched to a gene: 10. CDR3 length: 16 residues. Germline CDR1 and CDR2: SSHAT and FNYEAQ (reference sequence). The CDR3 protein is CASSSLSGGNGNEQFF. Written as DNA, the CDR3 is TGTGCCAGCAGCTCCCTGAGCGGGGGGAACGGCAATGAGCAGTTCTTC.

This clone was counted once. V and J are TRBV5-5 and TRBJ1-1; the D gene is possibly TRBD1 (6 bases). The CDR3 is made up of 13 amino acids. Germline lookup yields CDR1 SGHKS and CDR2 YYEKEE (reference sequence). V lost 4 bases and J lost 3, with 10 bases in between. CDR3 sequence (DNA): TGTGCCAGCAGCCCGGACAGTGACACTGAAGCTTTCTTT. Protein: CASSPDSDTEAFF.

In nucleotides, the CDR3 is TGTGCCAGCCATGGGCCGGTACGGGGCACCGGGGAGCTGTTTTTT. This gives the protein CASHGPVRGTGELFF. J is TRBJ2-2 and V is TRBV7-9; possibly TRBD2 for D (5 bases). Germline V gives CDR1 SEHNR, CDR2 FQNEAQ (reference sequence). The CDR3 totals 15 residues. The V end lost 8 bases, the J end lost 4 bases, and 17 bases lay between the germline ends.

This rearrangement joins TRBV10-3 to TRBJ2-7; no clear D gene. Trimming left V 0 bases short and J 6 bases short, with 9 bases between. Looked up from germline, CDR1 is ENHRY and CDR2 is SYGVKD. This CDR3 comprises 13 residues. The CDR3 DNA reads as TGTGCCATCAGTGAGTCCCTGTCCGGCGAGCAGTACTTC. Translated, it gives CAISESLSGEQYF.

This clone appeared once. The chain combines TRBV7-9 with TRBJ2-4, with 9 bases that match TRBD1. V lost 5 bases to trimming and J lost 5 bases; unmatched junction nucleotides: 10. Germline assignment: CDR1 SEHNR and CDR2 FQNEAQ (reference sequence). The CDR3 extends over 16 amino acids. CDR3 coding DNA: TGTGCCAGCAGCCCAGACAGAAACAGGGGGCAAAACATTCAGTACTTC. It specifies CASSPDRNRGQNIQYF.

CDR3 nucleotides: TGTGCCAGCAGTTTGGGACAGGCCCCAATGTACGAGCAGTACTTC. This gives the protein CASSLGQAPMYEQYF. The genes are TRBV28 and TRBJ2-7; 8 bases match TRBD1. J lost 4 bases, V lost 3 bases, and 8 bases had no gene match. CDR1 and CDR2 (germline): MDHEN, SYDVKM. The CDR3 is made up of 15 amino acids.

The gene calls are TRBV9 and TRBJ1-1; 7 bases agree with TRBD1. Germline V gene sequence: CDR1 SGDLS, CDR2 YYNGEE. J was trimmed by 11 bases and V by 0 bases; bases with no gene match: 10. The CDR3 totals 14 residues. In DNA form, the CDR3 reads TGTGCCAGCAGCGTAGCTACGGGGGAGACAGGGGCTTTCTTT. It yields the protein CASSVATGETGAFF.

V usage is TRBV6-5 and J usage is TRBJ1-2; D is perhaps TRBD1 (6 bases). CDR3 length equals 14 residues. The V gene's germline CDR1 is MNHEY and CDR2 SVGAGI. V was trimmed by 6 bases and J by 3 bases, leaving 14 bases between them. The CDR3: CASRPGTHHYGYTF. In DNA, the CDR3 is TGTGCCAGCAGACCCGGGACACACCACTATGGCTACACCTTC.

V usage is TRBV14 and J usage is TRBJ2-2; D perhaps matches TRBD2 (6 bases). The CDR3 covers 15 residues. V lost 1 base, J lost 4 bases, and 10 bases lay in between. Germline V gene data show CDR1 as SGHDN and CDR2 as FVKESK. The CDR3 bases are TGTGCCAGCAGCCAAGTCGGGGGTGGCACCGGGGAGCTGTTTTTT. This translates into CASSQVGGGTGELFF.

The rearrangement links TRBV27 to TRBJ1-1, with a possible D match to TRBD1 (5 bases). Germline V CDR1 and CDR2: MNHEY, SMNVEV (reference sequence). The V and J ends lost 6 bases and 3 bases respectively, with 17 bases between them. The CDR3 is made up of 15 amino acids. The CDR3 loop is CASRFRASSDTEAFF. CDR3 bases: TGTGCCAGCAGGTTCAGGGCCTCCTCGGACACTGAAGCTTTCTTT.

The chain employs TRBV5-4 and TRBJ1-2; D gene ambiguous. Germline assignment: CDR1 SGHNT and CDR2 YYREEE (reference sequence). CDR3 length: 14 residues. V lost 4 bases and J 6 bases, leaving 16 bases between the germline ends. CDR3 DNA: TGTGCCAGCAGCACCGAGGGCAGCTACCATGGCTACACCTTC. It encodes CASSTEGSYHGYTF.

In its sample, this clone was seen once. This sequence joins TRBV19 and TRBJ1-3; TRBD1 is a possible D gene (6 bases). Germline V gives CDR1 LNHDA, CDR2 SQIVND (reference sequence). CDR3 length equals 14 residues. Deletions cut 6 bases from V and 0 bases from J, with 9 bases between. This CDR3 is CASRSRGSGNTIYF. CDR3 bases: TGTGCCAGTAGGTCCAGGGGCTCTGGAAACACCATATATTTT.

Only one count was recorded for this clone. V gene TRBV12-5 combines with J gene TRBJ1-5; D remains unclear. Germline-derived CDR1 and CDR2 are LGHNT and FRNRAP. The CDR3 is made up of 15 amino acids. V was cut by 1 base and J by 2 bases, with 9 bases left in between. CDR3 region: CASGLASGGNQPQHF. Here the CDR3 DNA reads TGTGCTAGTGGTTTGGCCTCGGGTGGCAATCAGCCCCAGCATTTT.